This T cell receptor beta chain was captured by sequencing in a study of Graves' ophthalmopathy and Graves' hyperthyroidism. In its sample, this clonotype was seen many times. Germline values: CDR1 SEHNR, CDR2 FQNEAQ (reference sequence). The germline V and J ends were trimmed by 3 bases and 0 bases, with 9 bases remaining between them. The CDR3 runs to 14 residues. RNA transcripts yielded amplified TCR beta CDR3 regions. Investigators did first-round RT-PCR with HTBI primers, then second-round multiplex PCR. One entry per CDR3 protein, called by TCRdb with MiXCR from the multiplex PCR reads. The profile shows approximately 700,000 distinct CDR3 sequences, roughly 40% of them singletons.

The origin of this receptor is an adult man with Graves' ophthalmopathy. The chain recombines TRBV7-9 with TRBJ2-7, with D hard to call. The sample comprised peripheral blood. As DNA, the CDR3 is TGTGCCAGCAGCTTGGAAGCGAGCTCCTACGAGCAGTACTTC. It is translated as CASSLEASSYEQYF. The complete variable domain, with remaining parts taken from reference TRBV7-9 and TRBJ2-7, reads DTGVSQNPRHKITKRGQNVTFRCDPISEHNRLYWYRQTLGQGPEFLTYFQNEAQLEKSRLLSDRFSAERPKGSFSTLEIQRTEQGDSAMYLCASSLEASSYEQYFGPGTRLTVT.